This TCR beta chain stems from a study of post-analysis software for immune sequencing data. Study results and limitations: With F measure, samples from one preparation batch clustered together strongly. Normalized Chao1 diversity was significantly lower in multiple sclerosis patients than in controls. In patients, five or six TRBV segments were more frequent than in controls, with TRBV5-6, TRBV5-1 and TRBV20-1 among them.

Details on this clonotype: Its matching antigen is unknown.

Each TCR beta cDNA library carried unique molecular identifiers. From approximately 1 to 10 million T cells, about 500,000 cDNA molecules were obtained. Using its own MiXCR run on the PCR reads, TCRdb lists one record per CDR3 protein. The repertoire holds approximately 730,000 distinct CDR3 sequences, with about 43% as singletons. The CDR3 sequence is 14 residues long. The V call is TRBV21-1, the J call TRBJ2-1; TRBD2 is taken as the D call from the table, unchecked against the DNA. TRBV21-1 has pseudogene status. The sequencing input was blood. The receptor comes from a girl aged 10 to 17 with multiple sclerosis. CDR3 sequence reads: CASSEVAGLNEQFF. The CDR3 DNA sequence: TGTGCCAGCAGCGAGGTAGCGGGACTCAATGAGCAGTTCTTC.